Below, one T cell receptor (beta chain) is given with its context. After removal of 2 bases from V and 11 bases from J, the junction contained 4 bases not matched to a gene. The CDR3 totals 12 residues. Germline CDR1 LGHDT, CDR2 YNNKEL (reference sequence). The participants were between roughly 18 and 100 years old and came from about two dozen US areas. Those designated as exposed participants met a COVID-19 case within 2 weeks before study entry. The data belong to a study of blood T cell repertoires in COVID-19. Study information: Samples of COVID-19 (acute and convalescent) were obtained from the United States, Italy and Spain.

Original data processing: Estimated nucleated cell counts came from reference gene primer amplification. Libraries were prepared by immunoSEQ multiplex PCR; TCRdb keeps only in-frame clonotypes and omits some of them. The D gene and trimming were derived from the DNA, and the V and J assignments and clone size from that table. This sample carries more than 350,000 clones, more than 70% of them seen once, and the ten largest clones take 1.4%. The clonotype originates from a woman between 18 and 29 years old who had been exposed to COVID-19. The V call is TRBV3-1 (or the pseudogene TRBV3-2), the J call TRBJ1-2, with TRBD1 matching over 8 bases. The sequencing input was PBMCs or T cells enriched from blood (not recorded which). Here the CDR3 reads CASSQQDRVYTF. In DNA form, the CDR3 reads TGTGCCAGCAGCCAACAGGACAGGGTGTACACCTTC.